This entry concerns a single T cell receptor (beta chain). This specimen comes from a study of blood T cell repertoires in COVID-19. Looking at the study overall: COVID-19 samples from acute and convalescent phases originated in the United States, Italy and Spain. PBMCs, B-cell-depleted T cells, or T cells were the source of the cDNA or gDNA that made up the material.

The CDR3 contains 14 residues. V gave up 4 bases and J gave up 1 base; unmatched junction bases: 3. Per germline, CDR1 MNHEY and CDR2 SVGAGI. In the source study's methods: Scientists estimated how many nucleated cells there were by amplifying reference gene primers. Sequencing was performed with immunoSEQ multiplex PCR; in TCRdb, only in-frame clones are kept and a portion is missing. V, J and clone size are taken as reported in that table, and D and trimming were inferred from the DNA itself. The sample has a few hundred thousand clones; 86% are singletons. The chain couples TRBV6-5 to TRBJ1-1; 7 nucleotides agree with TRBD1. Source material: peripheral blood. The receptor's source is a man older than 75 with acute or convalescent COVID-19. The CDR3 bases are TGTGCCAGCAGTTCTCGGGACAGGAACACTGAAGCTTTCTTT. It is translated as CASSSRDRNTEAFF.